The present T cell receptor (beta chain) was sequenced within a study of cytomegalovirus exposure and HLA in healthy donors. PCR primers comprised 60 Vbeta and 13 Jbeta primers. Clones were read by immunoSEQ multiplex PCR, and TCRdb kept only the in-frame ones, dropping some. The table shows approximately 140,000 clones, with approximately 91% occurring only once. The CDR3 runs 14 residues. The J segment lost 7 bases and the V segment lost 1 base, leaving 3 bases of the junction unmatched. Germline V gives CDR1 SEHNR, CDR2 FQNEAQ (reference sequence). The source of this sequence is a woman in her thirties or forties in good health and CMV-seronegative. The genes are TRBV7-9 and TRBJ1-5, with 8 nucleotides matching TRBD1. Sequencing was done on a sample of PBMCs. CDR3 nucleotide sequence: TGTGCCAGCAGCTTAGGGACAGGGATCCAGCCCCAGCATTTT. This translates into CASSLGTGIQPQHF. The entire variable domain, with the rest obtained from reference TRBV7-9 and TRBJ1-5, is as follows: DTGVSQNPRHKITKRGQNVTFRCDPISEHNRLYWYRQTLGQGPEFLTYFQNEAQLEKSRLLSDRFSAERPKGSFSTLEIQRTEQGDSAMYLCASSLGTGIQPQHFGDGTRLSIL.